This TCR beta chain was sequenced in a study of PD-1 blockade in classical Hodgkin lymphoma. Overall study: Intravenous delivery of nivolumab at 3 mg/kg to patients occurred every 2 weeks.

Comments on this clone: The antigen remains undetermined.

Regarding the study as a whole: Baseline diversity resembling that of newly diagnosed patients was seen in complete responders. Any patient who commenced nivolumab under 1 year after ASCT was excluded.

The protocol was immunoSEQ multiplex PCR, while the TCRdb copy is restricted to in-frame clones and leaves out a portion. The sample records 95,000 to 100,000 clones, about 89% being singletons. Every patient had relapsed following autologous stem cell transplantation, and cohorts differed in brentuximab vedotin exposure. Losses at the gene ends were 2 bases for V and 6 bases for J; bases not matched to a gene: 11. CDR3 length equals 16 residues. Germline lookup yields CDR1 ENHRY and CDR2 SYGVKD. This TCR was recovered from a human donor with classical Hodgkin lymphoma. The chain carries TRBV10-3 and TRBJ2-7; TRBD1 aligns across 9 bases. This specimen was peripheral blood mononuclear cells (PBMCs), taken before the second cycle of nivolumab. The CDR3 region has the DNA TGTGCCATCAGTGAGCTGCAGGGACAGGGCCCCTCCGAGCAGTACTTC. Translated: CAISELQGQGPSEQYF.